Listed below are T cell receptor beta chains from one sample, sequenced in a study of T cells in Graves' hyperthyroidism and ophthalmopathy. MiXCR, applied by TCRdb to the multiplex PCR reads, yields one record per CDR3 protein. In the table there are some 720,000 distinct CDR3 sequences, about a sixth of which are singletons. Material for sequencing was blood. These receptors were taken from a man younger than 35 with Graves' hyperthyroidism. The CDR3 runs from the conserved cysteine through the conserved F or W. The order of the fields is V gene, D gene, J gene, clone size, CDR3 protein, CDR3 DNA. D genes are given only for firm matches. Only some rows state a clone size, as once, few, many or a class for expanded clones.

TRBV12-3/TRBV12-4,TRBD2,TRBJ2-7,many,CASSPLLAEAYEQYF,TGTGCCAGCAGCCCTCTACTAGCGGAGGCCTACGAGCAGTACTTC
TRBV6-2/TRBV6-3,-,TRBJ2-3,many,CASRDRDTQYF,TGTGCCAGCAGGGACCGTGATACGCAGTATTTT
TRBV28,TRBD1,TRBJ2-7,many,CASSFPTGVTYEQYF,TGTGCCAGCAGTTTCCCGACAGGGGTGACTTACGAGCAGTACTTC
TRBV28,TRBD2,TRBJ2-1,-,CASSFFSSGRAQFF,TGTGCCAGCAGTTTTTTCTCTAGCGGGAGGGCCCAGTTCTTC
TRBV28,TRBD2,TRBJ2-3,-,CASSGTSGSLVTQYF,TGTGCCAGCAGTGGGACTAGCGGGAGTTTGGTTACGCAGTATTTT
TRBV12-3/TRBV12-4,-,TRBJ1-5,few,CASSNRIRLAQHF,TGTGCCAGCAGTAACCGGATTCGCTTAGCCCAGCATTTT
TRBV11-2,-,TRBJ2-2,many,CASSLDRSVTGELFF,TGTGCCAGCAGCTTAGATCGGTCGGTCACCGGGGAGCTGTTTTTT
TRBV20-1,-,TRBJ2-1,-,CSAIPTQGGNEQFF,TGCAGTGCCATACCGACTCAGGGAGGCAATGAGCAGTTCTTC
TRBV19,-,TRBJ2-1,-,CASSISGIVSYNEQFF,TGTGCCAGTAGTATTTCAGGTATTGTCTCCTACAATGAGCAGTTCTTC
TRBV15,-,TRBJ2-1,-,CATSREGVYNEQFF,TGTGCCACCAGCAGAGAAGGGGTCTACAATGAGCAGTTCTTC
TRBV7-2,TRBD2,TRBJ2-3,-,CATLLAGGADTQYF,TGTGCCACCCTCCTGGCGGGAGGGGCGGATACGCAGTATTTT
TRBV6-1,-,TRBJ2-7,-,CASSELLTYEQYF,TGTGCCAGCAGTGAACTACTCACCTACGAGCAGTACTTC
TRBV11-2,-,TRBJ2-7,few,CASSQNRVYEQYF,TGTGCCAGCAGCCAAAACAGGGTCTACGAGCAGTACTTC
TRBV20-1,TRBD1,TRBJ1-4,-,CSAREGTGNEKLFF,TGCAGTGCTAGAGAGGGGACAGGGAATGAAAAACTGTTTTTT
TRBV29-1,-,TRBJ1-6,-,CSVEEGSNSPLHF,TGCAGCGTTGAAGAGGGAAGTAATTCACCCCTCCACTTT
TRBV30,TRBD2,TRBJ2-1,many,CAWSKAGGFNEQFF,TGTGCCTGGAGTAAAGCGGGAGGTTTCAATGAGCAGTTCTTC
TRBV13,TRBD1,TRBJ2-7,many,CASRPGQGPYEQYF,TGTGCCAGCAGGCCGGGACAGGGTCCCTACGAGCAGTACTTC
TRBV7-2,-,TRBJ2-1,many,CASSPPRDRYEQFF,TGTGCCAGCAGCCCCCCCCGGGATCGATATGAGCAGTTCTTC
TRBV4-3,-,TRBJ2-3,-,CASSQDDRTDTQYF,TGCGCCAGCAGCCAAGATGACAGGACAGATACGCAGTATTTT
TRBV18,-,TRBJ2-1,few,CASSPRQRDNEQFF,TGTGCCAGCTCACCAAGGCAGCGAGACAATGAGCAGTTCTTC
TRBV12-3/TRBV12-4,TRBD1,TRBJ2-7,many,CASSPPTGKSHEQYF,TGTGCCAGCAGTCCCCCGACAGGGAAATCCCACGAGCAGTACTTC
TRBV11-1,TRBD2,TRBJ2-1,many,CASSLVGLAGGGHYNEQFF,TGTGCCAGCAGCTTAGTGGGACTAGCGGGAGGTGGGCACTACAATGAGCAGTTCTTC
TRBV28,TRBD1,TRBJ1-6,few,CASDRQGTYNSPLHF,TGTGCCAGTGATCGACAGGGAACCTATAATTCACCCCTCCACTTT
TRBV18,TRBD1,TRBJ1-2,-,CASSPFLDRGPGGYTF,TGTGCCAGCTCACCTTTTTTGGACAGGGGGCCCGGTGGCTACACCTTC
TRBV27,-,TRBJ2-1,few,CASSPDPAGSYNEQFF,TGTGCCAGCAGCCCAGACCCCGCTGGCTCCTACAATGAGCAGTTCTTC
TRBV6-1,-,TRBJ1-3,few,CASSEHGNTIYF,TGTGCCAGCAGTGAACACGGAAACACCATATATTTT
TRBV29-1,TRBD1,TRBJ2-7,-,CSVESTGGTYEQYF,TGCAGCGTTGAATCGACAGGGGGCACCTACGAGCAGTACTTC
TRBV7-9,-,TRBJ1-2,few,CASSLGPGGAYGYTF,TGTGCCAGCAGCTTAGGACCCGGCGGCGCCTATGGCTACACCTTC
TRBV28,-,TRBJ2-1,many,CASSFVYNEQFF,TGTGCCAGCAGTTTCGTTTACAATGAGCAGTTCTTC
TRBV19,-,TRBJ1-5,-,CASSPPGFNQPQHF,TGTGCCAGTAGTCCGCCCGGGTTCAATCAGCCCCAGCATTTT
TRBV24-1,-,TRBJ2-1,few,CATSDRQDPYNEQFF,TGTGCCACCAGTGACAGGCAGGATCCCTACAATGAGCAGTTCTTC
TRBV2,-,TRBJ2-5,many,CASIMARLGRETQYF,TGTGCCAGCATAATGGCGAGGTTGGGCCGGGAGACCCAGTACTTC
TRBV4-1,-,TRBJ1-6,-,CASSLPLSPLHF,TGCGCCAGCAGCTTACCGCTCTCACCCCTCCACTTT
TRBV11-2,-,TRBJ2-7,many,CASSTTIWDEQYF,TGTGCCAGCAGCACGACAATATGGGACGAGCAGTACTTC
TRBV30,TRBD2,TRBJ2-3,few,CAWKRLAGTDTQYF,TGTGCCTGGAAACGACTAGCGGGCACAGATACGCAGTATTTT
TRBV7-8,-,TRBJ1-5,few,CASSSGHTNQPQHF,TGTGCCAGCAGCAGTGGACATACCAATCAGCCCCAGCATTTT
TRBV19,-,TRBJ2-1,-,CASSIGYPSYNEQFF,TGTGCCAGTAGTATAGGCTATCCCTCCTACAATGAGCAGTTCTTC